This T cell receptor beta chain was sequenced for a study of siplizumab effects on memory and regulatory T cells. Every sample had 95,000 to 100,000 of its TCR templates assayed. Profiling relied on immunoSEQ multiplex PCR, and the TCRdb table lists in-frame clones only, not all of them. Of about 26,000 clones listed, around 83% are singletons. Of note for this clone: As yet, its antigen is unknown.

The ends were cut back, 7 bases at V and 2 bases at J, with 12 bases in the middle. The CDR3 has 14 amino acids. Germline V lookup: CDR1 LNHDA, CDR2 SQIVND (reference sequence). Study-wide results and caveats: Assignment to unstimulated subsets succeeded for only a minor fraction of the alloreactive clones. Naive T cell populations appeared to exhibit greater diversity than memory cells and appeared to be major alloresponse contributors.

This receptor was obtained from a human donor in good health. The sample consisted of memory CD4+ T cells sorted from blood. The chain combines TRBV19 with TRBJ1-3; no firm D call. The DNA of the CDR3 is TGTGCCAGTACCTCGAGCGCGGCTGGAAACACCATATATTTT. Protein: CASTSSAAGNTIYF. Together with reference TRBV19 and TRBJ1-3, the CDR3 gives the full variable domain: DGGITQSPKYLFRKEGQNVTLSCEQNLNHDAMYWYRQDPGQGLRLIYYSQIVNDFQKGDIAEGYSVSREKKESFPLTVTSAQKNPTAFYLCASTSSAAGNTIYFGEGSWLTVV.